This T cell receptor (beta chain) was identified during a study of identical twins. Findings and limits, study-wide: Out-of-frame alpha sequences that twins shared showed excess low generation probability. Findings depended on cross-sectional statistics rather than tracking the same donors. The abundant beta clonotypes from cord blood had fewer insertions, and memory repertoires had none of this.

A note on this clonotype: Antigen unknown.

TCRdb independently ran MiXCR on the 5' RACE reads; one entry per CDR3 protein. The sample comprises 450,000 or so distinct CDR3 sequences, 20% to 25% of which are singletons, and 2.9% rests with the top ten. This CDR3 is 15 amino acids long. The germline gives CDR1 KGHSH, CDR2 LQKENI. J was trimmed by 4 bases and V by 3 bases; bases with no gene match: 6. These data were also filed under a second study, of T cells expressing NK-cell markers. That paper adds: Sorted CD3+CD56-NKG2C+, CD3+CD56+NKG2C+ and CD3+CD56+NKG2C- T cells supplied the TCR beta repertoires.

Sequencing used CD4+ T cells sorted from blood. The sequence was collected from a woman between 18 and 29 years old in good health. This chain connects TRBV18 to TRBJ2-3, with 8 bases matching TRBD2. CDR3 region: CASSPGLGSADTQYF. In DNA, the CDR3 is TGTGCCAGCTCACCGGGACTAGGTTCCGCAGATACGCAGTATTTT.